Presented here are 21 T cell receptor beta chains from one specimen sequenced in a study of blood T cell repertoires in COVID-19. Only in-frame clones appear in the TCRdb table, and some are missing; sequencing was by immunoSEQ multiplex PCR. The sample records a few hundred thousand clones, 87% being singletons. Sequencing was performed on PBMCs or T cells enriched from blood (not recorded which). All receptors come from a woman younger than 45 who had recovered from COVID-19.

This clone was seen only once. The chain recombines TRBV4-3 with TRBJ1-4; 7 nucleotides agree with TRBD1. The V and J ends lost 0 bases and 8 bases, in that order; junction bases with no gene match: 6. The germline CDR1 and CDR2 sequences are LGHNA and YSLEER. The CDR3 runs 15 residues. CDR3 nucleotides: TGCGCCAGCAGCCAAGATGACAGGGCTCGGGAAAAACTGTTTTTT. It translates to CASSQDDRAREKLFF.

The chain employs TRBV9 and TRBJ1-1; D is perhaps TRBD1 (5 bases). Looked up from germline, CDR1 is SGDLS and CDR2 is YYNGEE. Trimming took 2 bases from V and 1 from J, leaving 9 bases between them. The CDR3 is 14 residues long. Here the CDR3 reads CASSVTVKNTEAFF. The CDR3 nucleotides are TGTGCCAGCAGCGTGACAGTAAAGAACACTGAAGCTTTCTTT.

The CDR3 reads CAISGGQGWYF. The CDR3 DNA reads as TGTGCCATCAGTGGCGGACAGGGGTGGTACTTC. The gene calls are TRBV10-3 and TRBJ2-7; 9 positions match TRBD1. With V trimmed by 4 bases and J by 12 bases, 4 bases remained unmatched. The CDR3 totals 11 residues. Germline V CDR1 and CDR2: ENHRY, SYGVKD.

The rearrangement uses TRBV5-8 and TRBJ1-1; 8 bases match TRBD1. The CDR3 sequence is 13 residues long. V lost 2 bases and J lost 9; bases outside the gene matches: 6. CDR1 is SGHTS, CDR2 YDEGEE, per germline. The CDR3 nucleotides read TGTGCCAGCAGCTTACCGGGACAGGCAAAAGCTTTCTTT. It specifies CASSLPGQAKAFF.

This chain links TRBV5-5 with TRBJ1-2; D not resolved. Germline V gene lookup returns CDR1 SGHKS and CDR2 YYEKEE (reference sequence). The CDR3 totals 17 residues. V was cut by 4 bases and J by 4 bases, with 23 bases left in between. CDR3 protein: CASSLPQVQKSVYGYTF. CDR3 bases: TGTGCCAGCAGCCTCCCCCAAGTCCAGAAATCTGTCTATGGCTACACCTTC.

The chain uses TRBV9 and TRBJ1-2; TRBD1 matches at 7 bases. V dropped 4 bases and J dropped 4; count of bases not matched to a gene: 10. This CDR3 contains 15 residues. Looked up from germline, CDR1 is SGDLS and CDR2 is YYNGEE. CDR3 nucleotides: TGTGCCAGCAGCCCCGGGGACAGCCAAATCTATGGCTACACCTTC. It yields the protein CASSPGDSQIYGYTF. Full variable domain (missing parts from reference TRBV9 and TRBJ1-2): DSGVTQTPKHLITATGQRVTLRCSPRSGDLSVYWYQQSLDQGLQFLIQYYNGEERAKGNILERFSAQQFPDLHSELNLSSLELGDSALYFCASSPGDSQIYGYTFGSGTRLTVV.

The chain couples TRBV6-5 to TRBJ2-1; 10 bases match TRBD1. The length of the CDR3 is 13 residues. Trimming cost V 8 bases and J 6 bases; bases outside gene matches: 4. Per germline, CDR1 MNHEY and CDR2 SVGAGI. CDR3 nucleotide sequence: TGTGCCAGCCGGGACAGGGGAACCAATGAGCAGTTCTTC. This encodes CASRDRGTNEQFF.

The V and J genes are TRBV4-1 and TRBJ1-1, with 9 bases identical to TRBD1. J lost 4 bases, V lost 4 bases, and 7 bases had no gene match. The CDR3 loop spans 15 amino acids. Germline CDR1 reads MGHRA; CDR2 reads YSYEKL. DNA for the CDR3: TGCGCCAGCAGCCTTGGACAGGGGACACCCACTGAAGCTTTCTTT. This gives the protein CASSLGQGTPTEAFF.

J is TRBJ2-3 and V is TRBV7-9; 8 bases fit TRBD2. This CDR3 spans 16 amino acids. Germline CDR1 SEHNR, CDR2 FQNEAQ (reference sequence). The junction had 11 bases not matched to a gene; V was cut back by 7 bases and J by 2 bases. CDR3 bases: TGTGCCAGCACCCTAGGGGCGGGGGGCCCCACAGATACGCAGTATTTT. It is translated as CASTLGAGGPTDTQYF.

The chain uses TRBV10-3 and TRBJ2-3; tentative D call: TRBD2 (7 bases). V lost 3 bases and J 3 bases, leaving 10 bases between the germline ends. The CDR3 is 14 amino acids. Germline V gene lookup returns CDR1 ENHRY and CDR2 SYGVKD. The CDR3 coding sequence is TGTGCCATCAGTGATAGGGGGGGGACAGATACGCAGTATTTT. This encodes CAISDRGGTDTQYF.

Remarks on this clone: This CDR3 is also generated by other DNA sequences in the sample. V gene TRBV3-1 (or the pseudogene TRBV3-2) combines with J gene TRBJ1-1, with D possibly TRBD1 on 6 matching bases. The germline V gene has CDR1 LGHDT and CDR2 YNNKEL (reference sequence). V was trimmed by 1 base and J by 1 base, leaving 7 bases between them. This CDR3 region has 14 residues. The CDR3 spells CASSQGTANTEAFF. CDR3 bases: TGTGCCAGCAGCCAAGGGACAGCGAACACTGAAGCTTTCTTT.

The V and J genes are TRBV11-2 and TRBJ1-2, with TRBD1 matching over 9 bases. Germline CDR1 SGHAT, CDR2 FQNNGV. The ends lost 5 bases at V and 8 bases at J; junction bases unmatched: 12. This CDR3 contains 15 residues. The CDR3 spells CASSLTGTGSFGYTF. The DNA for the CDR3 is TGTGCCAGCAGCCTAACCGGGACAGGGTCTTTCGGCTACACCTTC.

V usage is TRBV2 and J usage is TRBJ1-2, with D perhaps TRBD1 (6 bases). The germline V gene encodes CDR1 SNHLY and CDR2 FYNNEI. V was shortened by 5 bases and J by 4 bases, with 11 bases between the two germline ends. CDR3 size: 13 residues. The CDR3 loop reads CASSPQGIYGYTF. CDR3 bases: TGTGCCAGCAGTCCCCAGGGGATCTATGGCTACACCTTC.

J is TRBJ2-7 and V is TRBV2, with 11 bases matching TRBD2. Trimming took 0 bases from V and 2 from J; bases not matched to a gene: 3. Germline lookup yields CDR1 SNHLY and CDR2 FYNNEI. This CDR3 is 16 amino acids long. The CDR3 reads CASSEAGLAATYEQYF. CDR3 bases: TGTGCCAGCAGTGAAGCGGGACTAGCGGCGACCTACGAGCAGTACTTC.

This chain uses TRBV21-1 with TRBJ1-2; the table's D gene call, TRBD1, was not cross checked with the DNA. TRBV21-1 is designated a pseudogene. The CDR3 runs to 14 residues. The CDR3 nucleotides are TGTGCCAGCACTTCAGGACAGGAGGCAGATGGCTACACCTTC. Translated: CASTSGQEADGYTF.

This clone has just a few counts. J is TRBJ2-5 and V is TRBV7-9, with TRBD2 matching 7 bases. The CDR3 consists of 15 residues. The germline V gene encodes CDR1 SEHNR and CDR2 FQNEAQ (reference sequence). V dropped 1 base and J dropped 2; count of bases not matched to a gene: 4. The CDR3 coding sequence is TGTGCCAGCAGCTTAGGAGCGGGAATACAAGAGACCCAGTACTTC. Translating gives CASSLGAGIQETQYF.

The chain employs TRBV9 and TRBJ1-2, with TRBD1 matching over 9 bases. The germline V gene encodes CDR1 SGDLS and CDR2 YYNGEE. The CDR3 is 16 residues long. V was pared by 0 bases and J by 0 bases, with 3 bases of the junction left unmatched. In DNA, the CDR3 is TGTGCCAGCAGCGTAGCCGGGACAGGGACTAACTATGGCTACACCTTC. Translation: CASSVAGTGTNYGYTF.

This sequence joins TRBV30 and TRBJ1-3; D is unclear. The CDR3 spans 11 residues. V dropped 5 bases and J dropped 6 bases, with 8 bases sitting between them. Germline assignment: CDR1 GTSNPN and CDR2 SVGIG (reference sequence). The CDR3 nucleotides are TGTGCCTGGGGCCCAAAAAACACCATATATTTT. It specifies CAWGPKNTIYF.

The J gene is TRBJ1-1, the V gene TRBV30; D remains unclear. Germline loops: CDR1 GTSNPN, CDR2 SVGIG (reference sequence). The CDR3 loop spans 14 amino acids. V was pared by 2 bases and J by 1 base, with 11 bases between. The CDR3, as DNA: TGTGCCTGGAGTCCCCGGAGAGGGAACACTGAAGCTTTCTTT. Its protein product is CAWSPRRGNTEAFF. The full variable domain, its missing parts supplied by reference TRBV30 and TRBJ1-1, is SQTIHQWPATLVQPVGSPLSLECTVEGTSNPNLYWYRQAAGRGLQLLFYSVGIGQISSEVPQNLSASRPQDRQFILSSKKLLLSDSGFYLCAWSPRRGNTEAFFGQGTRLTVV.

This clone was seen a single time. The chain carries TRBV3-1 (or the pseudogene TRBV3-2) and TRBJ1-1; D perhaps matches TRBD1 (6 bases). V lost 4 bases and J 1 base, leaving 10 bases between the germline ends. The CDR3 length is 14 residues. The germline gives CDR1 LGHDT, CDR2 YNNKEL (reference sequence). The CDR3 loop reads CASSRGQKNTEAFF. The CDR3, as DNA: TGTGCCAGCAGCCGAGGACAGAAGAACACTGAAGCTTTCTTT.

CDR3 sequence (DNA): TGCGCCAGCAGCCAAGGGGTATTTCCAGGGGGCGGGACTGAAAAACTGTTTTTT. Residues: CASSQGVFPGGGTEKLFF. The chain has TRBV4-1 and TRBJ1-4, with 8 bases fitting TRBD1. V lost 1 base, J lost 7 bases, and 14 bases stayed unmatched. In germline, CDR1 is MGHRA, CDR2 YSYEKL. CDR3 length equals 18 residues.